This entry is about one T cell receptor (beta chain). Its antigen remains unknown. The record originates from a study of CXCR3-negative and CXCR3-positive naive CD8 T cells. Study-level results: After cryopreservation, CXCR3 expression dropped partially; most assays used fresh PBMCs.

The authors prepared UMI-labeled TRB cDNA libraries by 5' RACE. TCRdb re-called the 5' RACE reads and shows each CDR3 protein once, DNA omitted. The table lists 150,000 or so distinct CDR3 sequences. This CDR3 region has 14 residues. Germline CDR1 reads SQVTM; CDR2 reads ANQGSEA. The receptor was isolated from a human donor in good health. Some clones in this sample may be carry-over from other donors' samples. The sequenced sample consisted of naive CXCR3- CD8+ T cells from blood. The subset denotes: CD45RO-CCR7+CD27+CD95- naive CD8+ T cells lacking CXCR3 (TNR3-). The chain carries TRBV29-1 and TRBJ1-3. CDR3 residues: CSVETAGSGNTIYF.